These T cell receptor beta chains were read from a single sample in a study of T cells expressing NK-cell markers. TCRdb reanalyzed the 5' RACE reads and collapses them to one entry per CDR3 protein, without DNA. The sample's table shows roughly 390,000 distinct CDR3 sequences. Sequenced sample: blood T cells: a sorted CD56 or NKG2C T cell subset, CD4+ or CD8+ T cells, or bulk PBMC T cells (not recorded which). The receptors shown here come from a man aged 18 to 69 in good health. CDR3s include the opening cysteine and the closing phenylalanine or tryptophan.

>TRBV11-2|TRBJ1-5
CASSLVRQVNSNQPQHF
>TRBV20-1|TRBJ1-1
CSASSGRYVEGEAFF
>TRBV6-1|TRBJ2-7
CASSASGQGFKQYF
>TRBV11-3|TRBJ2-5
CASSPGGDQETQYF
>TRBV6-1|TRBJ1-5
CASSETGTNQPQHF
>TRBV21-1|TRBJ2-1
CASSTTSGRGYNEQFF
>TRBV7-8|TRBJ2-5
CASSTGDIFGETQYF
>TRBV12-3/TRBV12-4|TRBJ2-1
CASSLASGSSYNEQFF
>TRBV20-1|TRBJ2-3
CSAPGPLSDPDTQYF
>TRBV5-1|TRBJ2-3
CASSSPTGATTDTQYF
>TRBV19|TRBJ2-4
CASSIGTGGWTKNIQYF
>TRBV24-1|TRBJ2-3
CATSDSLAELADTQYF
>TRBV5-1|TRBJ1-4
CASSFSGGPTNEKLFF
>TRBV5-1|TRBJ1-5
CASSPDSNRRPQHF
>TRBV5-1|TRBJ2-2
CASSLFPGTGGPTGELFF
>TRBV7-9|TRBJ2-3
CASSLGQGAGTDTQYF
>TRBV20-1|TRBJ2-3
CSAIPYTSGERTDTQYF
>TRBV7-8|TRBJ2-3
CASSFAGGLISTDTQYF
>TRBV5-1|TRBJ2-1
CASSLQGGYYNEQFF
>TRBV5-1|TRBJ1-3
CASSFGGVSGNTIYF
>TRBV20-1|TRBJ2-5
CSVRGHAVETQYF
>TRBV7-2|TRBJ2-5
CASSLGTSGGQETQYF
>TRBV21-1|TRBJ2-7
CASSKRRDIPTYNEYSHEQYF